This entry lists 21 T cell receptor beta chains sequenced from one sample in a study of T cell repertoires in cytomegalovirus infection. One entry per CDR3 protein results from TCRdb running MiXCR on the reads. The sample includes 750,000 to 950,000 distinct CDR3 sequences, almost 30% seen only once; the top ten take around 14%. No antigen has been identified for these receptors. The sequences come from cultured CD8+ T cells from PBMCs, collected from culture after CMV antigen stimulation. Receptor source: a human donor in good health (CMV status not recorded). Some clones in this sample may be carry-over from other donors' samples.

The chain carries TRBV6-5 and TRBJ1-1; D unresolved. The CDR3 is made up of 14 amino acids. The V gene lost 0 bases and the J gene lost 4 bases, with 9 bases spanning the gap. Germline CDR1 is MNHEY and CDR2 is SVGAGI. CDR3: CASSYSQKSTEAFF. The CDR3 DNA sequence: TGTGCCAGCAGTTACTCCCAGAAGAGCACTGAAGCTTTCTTT.

This clonotype was seen many times. The chain recombines TRBV7-9 with TRBJ2-5, with 12 bases aligning to TRBD2. Looked up from germline, CDR1 is SEHNR and CDR2 is FQNEAQ (reference sequence). With V trimmed by 5 bases and J by 0 bases, 4 bases remained unmatched. The CDR3 totals 16 residues. The DNA of the CDR3 is TGTGCCAGCAGCGGGACTAGCGGGCTCTACCAAGAGACCCAGTACTTC. Amino acid sequence: CASSGTSGLYQETQYF.

This chain uses TRBV6-5 with TRBJ1-2; D not certain. Trimming pared 2 bases from V and 6 bases from J, leaving 16 bases between. CDR3 size: 15 residues. Germline V lookup: CDR1 MNHEY, CDR2 SVGAGI. The CDR3 bases are TGTGCCAGCAGTTACACTACACCGGACCGGGATGGCTACACCTTC. This translates into CASSYTTPDRDGYTF.

The genes are TRBV2 and TRBJ1-6; D is unclear. The V gene lost 3 bases and the J gene lost 5 bases, with 11 bases spanning the gap. Germline assignment: CDR1 SNHLY and CDR2 FYNNEI. The CDR3 is 15 amino acids. CDR3 nucleotide sequence: TGTGCCAGCAGTGAGGGCAGGATAAATAATTCACCCCTCCACTTT. It encodes CASSEGRINNSPLHF.

V gene TRBV5-1 combines with J gene TRBJ2-7; TRBD1 matches at 7 bases. V was pared by 3 bases and J by 4 bases, with 7 bases of the junction left unmatched. Germline V gives CDR1 SGHRS, CDR2 YFSETQ. The CDR3 sequence is 14 residues long. CDR3 bases: TGCGCCAGCAGCTCCAGGGGGAATTGGTACGAGCAGTACTTC. Its translation: CASSSRGNWYEQYF.

This clonotype turned up a few times. The chain uses TRBV27 and TRBJ1-2; 9 nucleotides line up with TRBD1. The CDR3 contains 15 residues. Trimming removed 6 bases from V and 4 bases from J; junction bases left unmatched: 9. The germline V gene has CDR1 MNHEY and CDR2 SMNVEV (reference sequence). The CDR3 DNA reads as TGTGCCAGCAGAGGGCTCGGACAGGGGAGCTATGGCTACACCTTC. Translating gives CASRGLGQGSYGYTF.

This sequence joins TRBV6-6 and TRBJ1-5; 7 bases line up with TRBD1. The CDR3 is 14 residues long. The trim removed 2 bases at V and 5 bases at J, leaving 3 bases unmatched. Germline V gene sequence: CDR1 MNHNY, CDR2 SVGAGI (reference sequence). CDR3 nucleotides: TGTGCCAGCAGTTACGCCGGGACAGATCAGCCCCAGCATTTT. It is translated as CASSYAGTDQPQHF.

The chain is built from TRBV3-1 and TRBJ2-7, with 9 nucleotides matching TRBD1. The germline CDR1 and CDR2 sequences are LGHDT and YNNKEL (reference sequence). The CDR3 covers 15 residues. Trimming took 2 bases from V and 1 from J; bases not matched to a gene: 3. The CDR3: CASSQPGQGSYEQYF. The CDR3 DNA reads TGTGCCAGCAGCCAACCGGGACAGGGATCCTACGAGCAGTACTTC.

In its sample, this clonotype was seen a few times. The rearrangement uses TRBV7-2 and TRBJ1-1; D possibly corresponds to TRBD1 (5 bases). V was pared by 5 bases and J by 7 bases, with 14 bases between. CDR1 is SGHTA and CDR2 is FQGNSA in the germline V gene. This CDR3 is 13 amino acids long. CDR3 sequence reads: CASSRFGGVEAFF. For the CDR3, the DNA is TGTGCCAGCAGCCGGTTCGGGGGGGTTGAAGCTTTCTTT.

The rearrangement uses TRBV10-3 and TRBJ1-1, with a weak D call TRBD1 (5 bases). The germline CDR1 and CDR2 sequences are ENHRY and SYGVKD. The CDR3 runs to 15 residues. V dropped 6 bases and J dropped 1 base, with 15 bases sitting between them. The CDR3 bases are TGTGCCATCAGCCCCCGGCGGGGGGAGAACACTGAAGCTTTCTTT. Protein sequence: CAISPRRGENTEAFF.

In its sample, this clonotype was seen a few times. Sequence at one end of the junction differs from germline and may be a read error. This chain joins TRBV7-7 and TRBJ2-2, with 9 bases identical to TRBD2. The CDR3 has 15 residues. Germline values: CDR1 SSHAT, CDR2 FNYEAQ (reference sequence). The CDR3 spells CASSPERGAAGELFF. The DNA for the CDR3 is TGTGCTAGCAGCCCCGAGCGGGGGGCAGCCGGGGAGCTGTTTTTT.

This clonotype was seen a few times. The V call is TRBV15, the J call TRBJ2-7, with unresolved D. This CDR3 has 18 amino acids. The V and J ends lost 0 bases and 4 bases respectively, with 22 bases between them. Germline V gene data show CDR1 as LNHNV and CDR2 as YYDKDF (reference sequence). CDR3 protein: CATSREKEVLGYGYEQYF. DNA for the CDR3: TGTGCCACCAGCAGAGAGAAGGAAGTTTTGGGGTATGGGTACGAGCAGTACTTC.

The V and J genes are TRBV6-6 and TRBJ1-5; no firm D call. CDR1 is MNHNY, CDR2 SVGAGI, per germline (reference sequence). The CDR3 has 18 residues. Deletions cut 7 bases from V and 0 bases from J, with 22 bases between. The CDR3 nucleotides are TGTGCCAGCACCCGGCGGATTCCAGACCCTTATAGCAATCAGCCCCAGCATTTT. Its protein product is CASTRRIPDPYSNQPQHF.

This chain joins TRBV10-3 and TRBJ2-3; unclear D gene. Germline V gives CDR1 ENHRY, CDR2 SYGVKD. This CDR3 spans 11 amino acids. The DNA of the CDR3 is TGTTCAGTGACTCGTGGGGATACGCAGTATTTT. As protein: CSVTRGDTQYF.

This clonotype was recorded a few times. The chain has TRBV9 and TRBJ1-1; weak D call: TRBD1 (6 bases). This CDR3 has 16 residues. Trimming took 5 bases from V and 0 from J, leaving 17 bases between them. Germline-derived CDR1 and CDR2 are SGDLS and YYNGEE. CDR3 bases: TGTGCCAGCAGGGATCCTGCGGACAGACTGAACACTGAAGCTTTCTTT. Its protein is CASRDPADRLNTEAFF.

The gene calls are TRBV15 and TRBJ1-3, with D maybe TRBD1 (5 bases). Germline values: CDR1 LNHNV, CDR2 YYDKDF (reference sequence). This CDR3 region has 19 residues. V was trimmed by 7 bases and J by 4 bases, leaving 29 bases between them. This chain's CDR3 is CATTHGTDRLWERGNTIYF. The CDR3 nucleotides read TGTGCCACCACCCACGGGACGGATAGATTGTGGGAGAGGGGAAACACCATATATTTT.

This clonotype was seen a few times. The rearrangement uses TRBV27 and TRBJ2-7; TRBD2 agrees at 14 bases. The CDR3 runs to 15 residues. Germline assignment: CDR1 MNHEY and CDR2 SMNVEV (reference sequence). V was pared by 6 bases and J by 4 bases, with 5 bases of the junction left unmatched. In DNA form, the CDR3 reads TGTGCCAGCAGCTTGACTAGCGGGGGGGCTTACGAGCAGTACGTC. Protein sequence: CASSLTSGGAYEQYV.

The V call is TRBV2, the J call TRBJ2-3; D could derive from TRBD1 or TRBD2 (5 bases each). This CDR3 comprises 17 residues. The germline V gene encodes CDR1 SNHLY and CDR2 FYNNEI. Trimming left V 5 bases short and J 0 bases short, with 18 bases between. The CDR3 sequence: CASSTRDPRASTDTQYF. DNA for the CDR3: TGTGCCAGCAGTACCCGGGACCCCCGGGCCAGCACAGATACGCAGTATTTT.

The chain carries TRBV6-1 and TRBJ1-3; D ambiguous. V lost 7 bases to trimming and J lost 5 bases, with 15 bases between them. CDR3 size: 14 residues. Germline CDR1 reads MNHNS; CDR2 reads SASEGT. Here the CDR3 reads CASTGRVRRNTIYF. For the CDR3, the DNA is TGTGCCAGCACCGGCCGGGTCCGGAGAAACACCATATATTTT.

This clonotype was picked up a small number of times. The J gene is TRBJ2-3, the V gene TRBV28, with 8 positions matching TRBD2. V dropped 5 bases and J dropped 3; count of bases not matched to a gene: 4. The V gene's germline CDR1 is MDHEN and CDR2 SYDVKM. This CDR3 spans 14 amino acids. The CDR3 coding sequence is TGTGCCAGCAGTCTCAGACTAGCGACAGATACGCAGTATTTT. Its translation is CASSLRLATDTQYF.

This clonotype was recorded once. The CDR3 reads CSVPGGLAGGGETQYF. CDR3 DNA: TGCAGTGTCCCTGGGGGGCTAGCGGGGGGAGGGGAGACCCAGTACTTC. V usage is TRBV20-1 and J usage is TRBJ2-5, with 11 bases matching TRBD2. The CDR3 runs to 16 residues. The V segment lost 7 bases and the J segment 5 bases; nucleotides outside the gene matches: 15. Germline assignment: CDR1 DFQATT and CDR2 SNEGSKA (reference sequence).